The following is a TCR beta chain sequence with its context. This clone was picked up a small number of times. Its binding antigen is unknown. The record has no base qualities; no much larger clone is one base away. Each collaborating institution followed its own protocols to collect whole blood in K2EDTA tubes. For TCRbeta analysis, collaborators shipped samples in one of three forms: frozen whole blood, isolated PBMCs, or DNA extracted from either of those sample types. This entry comes from a study of blood T cell repertoires in COVID-19 (dated by TCRdb to 2020 to 2022). About the full investigation: Samples from collaborators originated in the United States, Italy and Spain and spanned both the acute and convalescent phases of COVID-19. The material from the prospective study consisted of cDNA or gDNA derived from T cells, B-cell-depleted T cells, or PBMCs. Subjects who had been exposed to COVID-19, were actively infected with it, or had recovered from it provided the deeply sampled blood TCRbeta repertoires that made up the dataset. The repertoires were made available in a free public database intended to serve as a resource for research on the immune response to SARS-CoV-2. The samples were drawn from the first 160 participants of the ongoing ImmuneRACE study and from 950 to 1,500 subjects provided by 6 global collaborators. A de-identified subject ID, COVID-19 status, age in years and sex were almost always included in the sample metadata. Where HLA class I and class II types were available, the types were taken from metadata supplied by the sample provider, not from assay-based typing. What the work shows at the level of the full study, not this receptor alone: Clinical and demographic metadata were provided uncurated, with the amount varying by source and participant.

The CDR3 covers 13 residues, taking in both the cysteine and the phenylalanine. This entry keeps only the CDR3 DNA: 39 bases, framed from base 1. From a lookup of the germline V gene, CDR1 and CDR2 are SGHDT and YYEEEE. The germline ends are 14 bases apart after V is trimmed by 3 bases and J by 8 bases. TCRbeta CDR3 regions were amplified from genomic DNA using the immunoSEQ Assay, a bias-controlled multiplex PCR. On the authors' methods: Nucleated cell counts per sample were estimated from amplification of reference gene primers within the assay. To quantify the absolute abundance of each unique TCRbeta CDR3 rearrangement, sequence reads were collapsed and filtered. For each sample, productive Simpson clonality was calculated as the square root of Simpson's diversity index over productive rearrangements. TCRdb holds this immuneACCESS table with in-frame rearrangements only. Some clones are missing; in checked studies, unresolved V genes explain under half, and the rest has no known cause. The V and J calls and clone size were taken over from that table, and D and trimming were inferred from the DNA. The sample profile shows 150,000 to 200,000 clones; 86% of them were found once. The top ten hold 2.5% to 4% of the sample.

The sequence came from a man in his sixties or seventies with acute or convalescent COVID-19. The sequence links TRBV5-6 to TRBJ1-1; a confident D gene designation cannot be given. Material: peripheral blood. The sequence in DNA is TGTGCCAGCAGCTCGAAACCCGGGTTAGAAGCTTTCTTT. It is translated as CASSSKPGLEAFF.